The rows below give T cell receptor beta chains drawn from one sample of a study of blood T cells in healthy people across ages. Via MiXCR, TCRdb re-called the 5' RACE reads, giving one row per CDR3 protein. The data contain hundreds of thousands of distinct CDR3 sequences, less than 30% of them singletons. The sequencing input was blood. Source of these receptors: a woman in her 70s in good health. CDR3s include the opening cysteine and the closing phenylalanine or tryptophan. D genes are given only for firm matches. The listing skips clone size in some rows; elsewhere it reads once, few, many or a size class.

v_gene,d_gene,j_gene,abundance,CDR3nt,CDR3aa
TRBV14,-,TRBJ2-5,few,TGTGCCAGCAGCCAAATTGGGTCCGGCATGGCATCAGAGACCCAGTACTTC,CASSQIGSGMASETQYF
TRBV28,-,TRBJ2-5,few,TGTGCCAGCAGTCCCCGACTAGGAACCCAGTACTTC,CASSPRLGTQYF
TRBV25-1,-,TRBJ2-4,few,TGTGCCAGCGGTAACCGGGAATTCGGCCGTCAGTACTTC,CASGNREFGRQYF
TRBV6-6,TRBD2,TRBJ2-7,few,TGTGCCAGCAGTTCCGGGACTAACTCCTACGAGCAGTACTTC,CASSSGTNSYEQYF
TRBV4-3,-,TRBJ2-1,-,TGCGCCAGCAGCCAAGTTGGACAGATCTACAATGAGCAGTTCTTC,CASSQVGQIYNEQFF
TRBV11-2,-,TRBJ2-5,many,TGTGCCAGCAGCTTAGTGTGGGATAAAGAGACCCAGTACTTC,CASSLVWDKETQYF
TRBV20-1,-,TRBJ2-3,-,TGCAGTGCTAGACAGGTCTCAGATACGCAGTATTTT,CSARQVSDTQYF
TRBV19,TRBD2,TRBJ2-1,few,TGTGCCAGTAAGATGTTGGCGGGAGGGCCCAATGAGCAGTTCTTC,CASKMLAGGPNEQFF
TRBV14,TRBD1,TRBJ1-5,-,TGTGCCAGCAGCCGCAGGACAGGGGACAATCAGCCCCAGCATTTT,CASSRRTGDNQPQHF
TRBV7-9,-,TRBJ2-1,-,TGTGCCAGCAGCTTAGTAGGGCTGATCAATGAGCAGTTCTTC,CASSLVGLINEQFF
TRBV28,-,TRBJ1-2,-,TGTGCCAGCAGTCCTGGGGGGGATAGGGGCTACACCTTC,CASSPGGDRGYTF
TRBV5-1,TRBD2,TRBJ2-1,few,TGCGCCAGCAGCTTTACCCCTAGCGGGTCAAATAATGAGCAGTTCTTC,CASSFTPSGSNNEQFF
TRBV4-3,TRBD2,TRBJ2-5,few,TGCGCCAGCAGCCAAGGTGCGGGAGGGCAAGAGACCCAGTACTTC,CASSQGAGGQETQYF
TRBV11-2,-,TRBJ2-4,-,TGTGCCAGCAGCTCGGGCAGGTGGGCGGGTGTAAACATTCAGTACTTC,CASSSGRWAGVNIQYF
TRBV9,TRBD1,TRBJ2-4,few,TGTGCCAGCAGCGTCGGAGCCGGGACAGCAACACTAGGAGTCAAAAACATTCAGTACTTC,CASSVGAGTATLGVKNIQYF
TRBV7-2,TRBD1,TRBJ2-1,many,TGTGCCAGCAGCTCACTGGGACAGGTCGACTCCACGGGATCCTACAATGAGCAGTTCTTC,CASSSLGQVDSTGSYNEQFF
TRBV11-2,-,TRBJ2-3,-,TGTGCCAGCAGCTTATTAAGAATCGTTTCAGATACGCAGTATTTT,CASSLLRIVSDTQYF
TRBV4-2,-,TRBJ2-3,-,TGCGCCAGCAGCCAGATACTTAGCGGCGACACAGATACGCAGTATTTT,CASSQILSGDTDTQYF
TRBV2,-,TRBJ2-5,-,TGTGCCAGCAGTGAAATGGGACGACAGGTGGAGACCCAGTACTTC,CASSEMGRQVETQYF
TRBV6-1,-,TRBJ2-3,few,TGTGCCGTTACCGGGCAGCGAACCATTGCTACGCAGTATTTT,CAVTGQRTIATQYF
TRBV20-1,-,TRBJ1-6,-,TGCAGTGCTAGAGTTGTGGGTGCCTATAATTCACCCCTCCACTTT,CSARVVGAYNSPLHF
TRBV4-3,-,TRBJ2-7,-,TGCGCCAGCAGCCATCTCCCAAGGCAGGGCGAGCAGTACTTC,CASSHLPRQGEQYF
TRBV12-3/TRBV12-4,-,TRBJ1-1,many,TGTGCCAGCACTCGACATGAGAACACTGAAGCTTTCTTT,CASTRHENTEAFF